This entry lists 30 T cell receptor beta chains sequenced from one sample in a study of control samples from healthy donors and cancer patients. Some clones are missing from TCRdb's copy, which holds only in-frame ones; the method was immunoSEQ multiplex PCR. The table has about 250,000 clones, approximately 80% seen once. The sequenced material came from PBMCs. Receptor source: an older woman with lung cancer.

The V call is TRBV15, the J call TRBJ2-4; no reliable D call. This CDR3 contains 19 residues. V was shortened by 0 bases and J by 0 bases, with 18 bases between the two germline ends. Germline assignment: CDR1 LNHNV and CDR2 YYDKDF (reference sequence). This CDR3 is CATSRESSSGGGAKNIQYF. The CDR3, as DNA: TGTGCCACCAGCAGAGAAAGCTCTTCCGGCGGTGGAGCCAAAAACATTCAGTACTTC.

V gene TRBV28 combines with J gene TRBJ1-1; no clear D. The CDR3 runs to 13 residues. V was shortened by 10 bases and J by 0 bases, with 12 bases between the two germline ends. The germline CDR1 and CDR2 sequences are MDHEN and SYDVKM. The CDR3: CATGGFMNTEAFF. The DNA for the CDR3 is TGTGCCACAGGAGGATTCATGAACACTGAAGCTTTCTTT.

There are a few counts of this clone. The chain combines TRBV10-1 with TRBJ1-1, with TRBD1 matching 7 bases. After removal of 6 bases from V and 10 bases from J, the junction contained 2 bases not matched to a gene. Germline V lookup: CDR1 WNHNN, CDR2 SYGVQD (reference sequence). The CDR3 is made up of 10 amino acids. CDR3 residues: CASRGGIAFF. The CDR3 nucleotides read TGCGCCAGCAGAGGGGGCATAGCTTTCTTT.

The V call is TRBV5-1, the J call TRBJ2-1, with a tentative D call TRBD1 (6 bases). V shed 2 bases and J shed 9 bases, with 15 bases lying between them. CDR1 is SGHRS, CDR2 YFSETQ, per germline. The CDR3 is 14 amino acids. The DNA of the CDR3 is TGCGCCAGCAGCTTAGCCACAGGGCACGGTGAGCAGTTCTTC. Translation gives CASSLATGHGEQFF.

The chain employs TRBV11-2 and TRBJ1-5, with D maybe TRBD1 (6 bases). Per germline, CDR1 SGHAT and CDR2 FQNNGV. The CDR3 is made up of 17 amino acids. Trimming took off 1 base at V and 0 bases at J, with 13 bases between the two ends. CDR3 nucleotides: TGTGCCAGCAGCTTAGTCGCCGGGACATATAGCAATCAGCCCCAGCATTTT. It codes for CASSLVAGTYSNQPQHF.

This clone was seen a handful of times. Here the CDR3 reads CASKPGHSYEQYF. The CDR3 nucleotides are TGTGCCAGTAAACCGGGACACTCCTACGAGCAGTACTTC. The chain recombines TRBV19 with TRBJ2-7; a possible D gene is TRBD1 (6 bases). The CDR3 extends over 13 amino acids. Germline V gives CDR1 LNHDA, CDR2 SQIVND (reference sequence). Trimming pared 7 bases from V and 0 bases from J, leaving 10 bases between.

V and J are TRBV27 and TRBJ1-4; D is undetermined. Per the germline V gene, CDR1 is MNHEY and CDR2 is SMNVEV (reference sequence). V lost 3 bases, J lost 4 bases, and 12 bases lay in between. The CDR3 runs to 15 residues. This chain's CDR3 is CASSFSAGSNEKLFF. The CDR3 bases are TGTGCCAGCAGTTTTTCGGCAGGTAGTAATGAAAAACTGTTTTTT.

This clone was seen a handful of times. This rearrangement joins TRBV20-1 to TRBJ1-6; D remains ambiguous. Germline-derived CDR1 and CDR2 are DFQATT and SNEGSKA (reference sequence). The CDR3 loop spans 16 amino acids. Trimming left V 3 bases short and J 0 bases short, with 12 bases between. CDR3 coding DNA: TGCAGTGCTAGTATCGCGGGGAGCTCCTATAATTCACCCCTCCACTTT. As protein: CSASIAGSSYNSPLHF.

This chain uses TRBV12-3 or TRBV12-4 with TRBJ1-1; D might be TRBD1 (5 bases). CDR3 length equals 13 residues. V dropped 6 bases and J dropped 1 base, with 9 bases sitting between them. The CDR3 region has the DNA TGTGCCAGCAGGGGGGACGGGAACACTGAAGCTTTCTTT. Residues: CASRGDGNTEAFF.

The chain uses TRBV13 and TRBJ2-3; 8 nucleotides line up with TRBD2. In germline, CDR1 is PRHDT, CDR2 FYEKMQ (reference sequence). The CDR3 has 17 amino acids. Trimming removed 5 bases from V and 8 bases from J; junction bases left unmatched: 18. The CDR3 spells CASSLWTSPGNTGTQYF. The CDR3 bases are TGTGCCAGCAGCCTCTGGACTAGCCCAGGGAATACTGGTACGCAGTATTTT.

The CDR3 DNA reads TGTGCCTGGAGTGCAGGGTTTACTGGAAACACCATATATTTT. Translating it yields CAWSAGFTGNTIYF. The rearrangement uses TRBV30 and TRBJ1-3; tentative D call: TRBD1 (5 bases). The CDR3 length is 14 residues. In germline, CDR1 is GTSNPN, CDR2 SVGIG (reference sequence). Trimming removed 1 base from V and 2 bases from J, with 9 bases in between.

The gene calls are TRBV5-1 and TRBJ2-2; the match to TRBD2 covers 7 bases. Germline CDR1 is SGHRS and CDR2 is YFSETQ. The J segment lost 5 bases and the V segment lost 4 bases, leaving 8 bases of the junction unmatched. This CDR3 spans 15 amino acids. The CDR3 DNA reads TGCGCCAGCAGCCCTAGGACTAGTCGTACCGGGGAGCTGTTTTTT. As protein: CASSPRTSRTGELFF.

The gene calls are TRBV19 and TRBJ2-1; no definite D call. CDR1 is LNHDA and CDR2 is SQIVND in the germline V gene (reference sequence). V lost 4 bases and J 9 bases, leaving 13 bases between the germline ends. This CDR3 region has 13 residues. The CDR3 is CASSTQSSTEQFF. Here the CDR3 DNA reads TGTGCCAGTAGTACCCAAAGCTCGACTGAGCAGTTCTTC.

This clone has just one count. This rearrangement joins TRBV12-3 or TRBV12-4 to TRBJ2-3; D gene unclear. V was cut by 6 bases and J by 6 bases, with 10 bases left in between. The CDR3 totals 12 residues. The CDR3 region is CASSPVVDTQYF. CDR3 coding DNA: TGTGCCAGCAGCCCCGTAGTGGATACGCAGTATTTT.

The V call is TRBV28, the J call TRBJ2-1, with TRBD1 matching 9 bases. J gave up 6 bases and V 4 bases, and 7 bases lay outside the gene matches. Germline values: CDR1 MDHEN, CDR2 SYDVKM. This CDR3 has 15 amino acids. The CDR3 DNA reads TGTGCCAGCAGTTCGGGACAGGGATTTCGCAATGAGCAGTTCTTC. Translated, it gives CASSSGQGFRNEQFF.

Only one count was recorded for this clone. DNA of the CDR3: TGTGCCAGCAGCGTAGGGAGCGGGGATTCCTACGAGCAGTACTTC. Protein: CASSVGSGDSYEQYF. This chain uses TRBV9 with TRBJ2-7; 7 nucleotides agree with TRBD2. The CDR3 has 15 amino acids. Germline V gene data show CDR1 as SGDLS and CDR2 as YYNGEE. Unmatched junction bases numbered 4, after V lost 0 bases and J lost 1 base.

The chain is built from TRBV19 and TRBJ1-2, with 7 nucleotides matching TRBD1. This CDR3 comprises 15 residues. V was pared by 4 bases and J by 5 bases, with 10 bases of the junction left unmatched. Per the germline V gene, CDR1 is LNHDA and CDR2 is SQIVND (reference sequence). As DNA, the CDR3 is TGTGCCAGTAGTAGGGGACAGTTCCCCCTTTATGGCTACACCTTC. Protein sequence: CASSRGQFPLYGYTF.

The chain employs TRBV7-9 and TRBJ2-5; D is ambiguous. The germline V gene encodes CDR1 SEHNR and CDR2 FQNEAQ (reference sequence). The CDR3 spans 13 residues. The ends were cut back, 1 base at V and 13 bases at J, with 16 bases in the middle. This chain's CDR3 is CASSLELDPSLYF. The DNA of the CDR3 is TGTGCCAGCAGCTTAGAGCTAGATCCGAGCCTGTACTTC. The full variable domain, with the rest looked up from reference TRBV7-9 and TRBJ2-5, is DTGVSQNPRHKITKRGQNVTFRCDPISEHNRLYWYRQTLGQGPEFLTYFQNEAQLEKSRLLSDRFSAERPKGSFSTLEIQRTEQGDSAMYLCASSLELDPSLYFGPGTRLLVL.

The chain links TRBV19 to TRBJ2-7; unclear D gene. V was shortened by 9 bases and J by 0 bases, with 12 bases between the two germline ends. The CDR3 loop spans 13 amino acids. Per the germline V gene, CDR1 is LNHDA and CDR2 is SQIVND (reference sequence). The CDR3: CASRAQSSYEQYF. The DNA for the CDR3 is TGTGCCAGCCGGGCCCAGAGCTCCTACGAGCAGTACTTC.

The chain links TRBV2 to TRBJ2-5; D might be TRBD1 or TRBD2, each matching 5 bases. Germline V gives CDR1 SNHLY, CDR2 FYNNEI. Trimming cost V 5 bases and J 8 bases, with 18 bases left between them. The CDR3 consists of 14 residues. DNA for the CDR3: TGTGCCAGCAGTAAGGGACCCTTAGAAGGAACCCAGTACTTC. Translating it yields CASSKGPLEGTQYF.

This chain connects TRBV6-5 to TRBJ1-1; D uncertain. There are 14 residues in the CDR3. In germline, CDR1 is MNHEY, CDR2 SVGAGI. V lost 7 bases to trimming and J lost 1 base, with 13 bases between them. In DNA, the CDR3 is TGTGCCAGCAACGGTAACGGTGGGAACACTGAAGCTTTCTTT. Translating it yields CASNGNGGNTEAFF.

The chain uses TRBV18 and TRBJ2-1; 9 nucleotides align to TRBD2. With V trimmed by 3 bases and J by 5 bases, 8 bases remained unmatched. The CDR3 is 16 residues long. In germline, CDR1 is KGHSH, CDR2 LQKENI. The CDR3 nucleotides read TGTGCCAGCTCACCGGTAGCGGGGGCCATTAACAATGAGCAGTTCTTC. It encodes CASSPVAGAINNEQFF.

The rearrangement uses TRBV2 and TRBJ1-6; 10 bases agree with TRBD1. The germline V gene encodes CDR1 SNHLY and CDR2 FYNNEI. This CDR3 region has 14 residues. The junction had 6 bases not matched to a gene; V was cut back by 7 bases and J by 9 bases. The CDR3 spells CASIGDRGASPLHF. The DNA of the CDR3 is TGTGCCAGCATCGGGGACAGGGGAGCTTCACCCCTCCACTTT. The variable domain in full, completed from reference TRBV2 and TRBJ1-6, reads EPEVTQTPSHQVTQMGQEVILRCVPISNHLYFYWYRQILGQKVEFLVSFYNNEISEKSEIFDDQFSVERPDGSNFTLKIRSTKLEDSAMYFCASIGDRGASPLHFGNGTRLTVT.

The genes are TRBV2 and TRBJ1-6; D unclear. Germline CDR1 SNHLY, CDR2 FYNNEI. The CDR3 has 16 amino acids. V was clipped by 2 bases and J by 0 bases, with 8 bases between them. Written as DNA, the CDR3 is TGTGCCAGCAGTGAAAGGTGGGGCTCCTATAATTCACCCCTCCACTTT. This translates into CASSERWGSYNSPLHF.

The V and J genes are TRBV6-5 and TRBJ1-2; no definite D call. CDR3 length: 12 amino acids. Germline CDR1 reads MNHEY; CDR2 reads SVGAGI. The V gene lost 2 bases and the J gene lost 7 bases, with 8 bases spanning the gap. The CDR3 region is CASSYGRGGYTF. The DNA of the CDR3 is TGTGCCAGCAGTTACGGTCGAGGTGGCTACACCTTC.

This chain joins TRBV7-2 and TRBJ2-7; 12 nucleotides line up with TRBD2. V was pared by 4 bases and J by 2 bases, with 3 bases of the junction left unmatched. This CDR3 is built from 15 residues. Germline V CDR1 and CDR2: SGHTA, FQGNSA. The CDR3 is CASSSRTSGTYEQYF. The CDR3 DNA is TGTGCCAGCAGCTCTCGGACTAGCGGGACCTACGAGCAGTACTTC.

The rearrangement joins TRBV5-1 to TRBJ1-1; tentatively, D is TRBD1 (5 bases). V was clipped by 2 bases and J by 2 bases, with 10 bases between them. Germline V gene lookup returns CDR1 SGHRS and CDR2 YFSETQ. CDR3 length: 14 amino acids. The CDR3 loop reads CASSFGGGNTEAFF. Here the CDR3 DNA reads TGCGCCAGCAGCTTTGGGGGTGGAAACACTGAAGCTTTCTTT.

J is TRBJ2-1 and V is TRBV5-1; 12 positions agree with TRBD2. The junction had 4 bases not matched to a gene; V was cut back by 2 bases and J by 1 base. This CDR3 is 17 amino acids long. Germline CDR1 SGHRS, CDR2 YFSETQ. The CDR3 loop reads CASSFGLAGRSYNEQFF. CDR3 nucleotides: TGCGCCAGCAGCTTCGGACTAGCGGGGAGGTCCTACAATGAGCAGTTCTTC.

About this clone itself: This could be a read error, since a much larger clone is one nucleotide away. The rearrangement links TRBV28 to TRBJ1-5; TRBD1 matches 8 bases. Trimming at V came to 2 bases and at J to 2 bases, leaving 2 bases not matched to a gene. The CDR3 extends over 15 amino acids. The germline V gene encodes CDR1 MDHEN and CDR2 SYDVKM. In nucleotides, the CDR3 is TGTGCCAGCAGTTTACACAGGGGGGGCAATCAGCCCCAGCATTTT. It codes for CASSLHRGGNQPQHF.

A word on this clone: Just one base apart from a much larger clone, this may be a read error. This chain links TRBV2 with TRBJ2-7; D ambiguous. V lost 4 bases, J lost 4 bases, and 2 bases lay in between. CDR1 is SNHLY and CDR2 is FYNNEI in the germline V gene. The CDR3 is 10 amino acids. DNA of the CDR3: TGTGCCAGCAGTGCTTACGAGCAGTACTTC. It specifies CASSAYEQYF.